The 4 T cell receptor beta chains listed next were all sequenced from one sample in a study of control samples from healthy donors and cancer patients. Profiling relied on immunoSEQ multiplex PCR, and the TCRdb table lists in-frame clones only, not all of them. The sample lists 30,000 or so clones, approximately 94% occurring once. Sequencing used blood. The receptors originated from a man aged 60-69 years in good health.

The V gene is TRBV7-2, the J gene TRBJ1-1, with D unclear. Trimming shortened V by 5 bases and J by 4 bases, and 11 bases separated the two germline ends. Germline lookup yields CDR1 SGHTA and CDR2 FQGNSA. The CDR3 sequence is 13 residues long. The CDR3 region is CASSPLYSTEAFF. Written as DNA, the CDR3 is TGTGCCAGCAGCCCTCTGTACTCCACTGAAGCTTTCTTT.

This chain connects TRBV11-2 to TRBJ2-5, with D possibly matching TRBD1 (6 bases). CDR1 and CDR2 from the germline V gene are SGHAT and FQNNGV. Trimming cost V 5 bases and J 2 bases, with 12 bases left between them. The CDR3 loop spans 14 amino acids. The CDR3 DNA follows: TGTGCCAGCAGCCCATGGACAGCTCAAGAGACCCAGTACTTC. Its protein product is CASSPWTAQETQYF.

This clone was observed a single time. CDR3 in DNA: TGTGCCTGGAGTGGGTCCTATGGCTACACCTTC. It specifies CAWSGSYGYTF. The rearrangement joins TRBV30 to TRBJ1-2, with unresolved D. Trimming took off 1 base at V and 4 bases at J, with 4 bases between the two ends. The CDR3 is 11 amino acids. From germline, CDR1 is GTSNPN and CDR2 SVGIG (reference sequence).

Here the CDR3 reads CASSQDLRGRYGYTF. The CDR3 DNA is TGTGCCAGCAGCCAAGACTTACGAGGCCGCTATGGCTACACCTTC. The chain joins TRBV14 to TRBJ1-2; no definite D call. The length of the CDR3 is 15 residues. V gave up 0 bases and J gave up 4 bases, with 12 bases separating them. CDR1 is SGHDN and CDR2 is FVKESK in the germline V gene. Complete variable domain (other parts from reference TRBV14 and TRBJ1-2): EAGVTQFPSHSVIEKGQTVTLRCDPISGHDNLYWYRRVMGKEIKFLLHFVKESKQDESGMPNNRFLAERTGGTYSTLKVQPAELEDSGVYFCASSQDLRGRYGYTFGSGTRLTVV.